The 8 T cell receptor beta chains in this list originate from one sample, sequenced in a study of PD-L1 blockade in urothelial cancer. Using immunoSEQ multiplex PCR, the repertoire was profiled, and TCRdb retains in-frame clones only, with some absent. Of 55,000 to 85,000 clones listed, 85% to 90% are singletons. The sample was PBMCs, taken around atezolizumab (anti-PD-L1) treatment. These receptors originate from a man between 60 and 75 years old with urothelial cancer.

The CDR3 DNA reads as TGTGCCAGCAGCCAGAAGGGGGCAGACTATGGCTACACCTTC. Encoded protein: CASSQKGADYGYTF. This chain joins TRBV11-2 and TRBJ1-2; 7 bases are a match to TRBD1. Germline V gene data show CDR1 as SGHAT and CDR2 as FQNNGV. This CDR3 has 14 residues. With 5 bases clipped from V and 3 bases from J, the junction kept 6 bases outside the gene matches.

This clone has only a few counts. This sequence joins TRBV9 and TRBJ1-5, with D perhaps matching TRBD1 (5 bases). V lost 3 bases and J lost 5, with 12 bases in between. The CDR3 is 14 residues long. Germline V lookup: CDR1 SGDLS, CDR2 YYNGEE. The CDR3 reads CASSAGEGDQPQHF. CDR3 DNA sequence: TGTGCCAGCAGCGCGGGGGAGGGAGATCAGCCCCAGCATTTT.

The V gene is TRBV27, the J gene TRBJ2-5; 13 positions agree with TRBD2. The junction had 2 bases not matched to a gene; V was cut back by 2 bases and J by 2 bases. This CDR3 is 16 amino acids long. Germline V CDR1 and CDR2: MNHEY, SMNVEV (reference sequence). The CDR3 spells CASSLQGLAGQETQYF. Here the CDR3 DNA reads TGTGCCAGCAGTTTACAGGGACTAGCGGGACAAGAGACCCAGTACTTC.

This chain links TRBV6-4 with TRBJ1-5; 7 bases align to TRBD1. The CDR3 is 19 amino acids. Germline loops: CDR1 MRHNA, CDR2 SNTAGT. V lost 2 bases to trimming and J lost 0 bases; unmatched junction nucleotides: 13. This CDR3 reads CASSDQSTGPIYSNQPQHF. Here the CDR3 DNA reads TGTGCCAGCAGTGACCAATCGACAGGGCCCATTTATAGCAATCAGCCCCAGCATTTT.

The chain combines TRBV2 with TRBJ1-1; D may be TRBD1 (5 bases). Between the trimmed V and J ends, which lost 5 bases and 0 bases, there was a span of 13 bases. Germline V gene sequence: CDR1 SNHLY, CDR2 FYNNEI. CDR3 size: 15 residues. The CDR3: CASSLRQNMNTEAFF. In DNA, the CDR3 is TGTGCCAGCAGTTTAAGACAGAACATGAACACTGAAGCTTTCTTT.

This sequence joins TRBV11-3 and TRBJ2-3; TRBD2 agrees at 13 bases. This CDR3 has 18 residues. The V segment lost 3 bases and the J segment 0 bases; nucleotides outside the gene matches: 6. Germline V gene lookup returns CDR1 SGHNT and CDR2 YENEEA. The CDR3 DNA is TGTGCCAGCAGCTTTGGACTAGCGGGAGTCGGGAGCACAGATACGCAGTATTTT. This sequence encodes CASSFGLAGVGSTDTQYF.

The chain couples TRBV28 to TRBJ1-2; no definite D call. Per the germline V gene, CDR1 is MDHEN and CDR2 is SYDVKM. This CDR3 spans 12 amino acids. In DNA form, the CDR3 reads TGTGCTGCCAGGCCCGAAAGCTATGGCTACACCTTC. Protein product: CAARPESYGYTF.

This sequence joins TRBV7-7 and TRBJ2-3, with 7 bases lining up with TRBD1. The V gene's germline CDR1 is SSHAT and CDR2 FNYEAQ (reference sequence). The CDR3 totals 16 residues. V lost 5 bases, J lost 2 bases, and 10 bases stayed unmatched. In nucleotides, the CDR3 is TGTGCCAGCAGCCCCGAGGGGGCGACCATCACAGATACGCAGTATTTT. It translates to CASSPEGATITDTQYF.